This TCR beta chain was identified during a study of HIV-infected patients and healthy controls. Study-level background: No general T-cell lymphocytopenia was present, and per-chain CDR3 totals resembled those of controls. Study findings and constraints: HLA types of the donors remained undetermined.

There are a few counts of this clonotype. The antigen is unknown. CDR3 length: 14 residues. Germline lookup yields CDR1 SGHRS and CDR2 YFSETQ. The V gene end was trimmed by 4 bases and the J gene end by 9 bases; junction bases not matched to a gene: 6. Whole blood was used without fractionation, so all unsorted peripheral T cells were included. Around 530 ng RNA was reverse transcribed with alpha and beta constant-region primers. Alpha and beta chain libraries were made separately by chain-specific third strand synthesis with multiplexing indices. A roughly 21-cycle PCR with P5s and P7 primers followed a short adapter-adding first PCR. One entry per CDR3 protein, called by TCRdb with MiXCR from the 5' RACE reads. Altogether 7,500 to 10,000 distinct CDR3 sequences are present, 8% being singletons, with the ten largest covering around 36%.

The sequences come from blood, collected before antiretroviral therapy. This receptor was taken from an adult with HIV infection. The donor label of this sample is uncertain. The rearrangement uses TRBV5-1 and TRBJ2-3, with 12 bases identical to TRBD1. The CDR3 sequence: CASSPGQGASTQYF. CDR3 DNA: TGCGCCAGCAGCCCGGGACAGGGGGCTTCGACGCAGTATTTT.